These 23 T cell receptor beta chains were sequenced from one sample in a study of T cell changes during pregnancy in multiple sclerosis. The method was immunoSEQ multiplex PCR; TCRdb's version includes in-frame clones alone and lacks a portion of them. The sample lists about 48,000 clones, approximately 85% occurring once. Sequencing used CD4+ T cells from peripheral blood mononuclear cells, obtained in the second trimester of pregnancy. The receptors originated from a female donor with multiple sclerosis, enrolled in a pregnancy study.

V and J are TRBV4-1 and TRBJ1-2, with TRBD1 as a possible D gene (5 bases). CDR1 is MGHRA, CDR2 YSYEKL, per germline. V was cut by 5 bases and J by 5 bases, with 9 bases left in between. CDR3 length: 12 amino acids. CDR3 in DNA: TGCGCCAGCAGCGCCACAGGATATGGCTACACCTTC. It codes for CASSATGYGYTF.

The chain carries TRBV5-4 and TRBJ2-7, with 8 bases identical to TRBD2. CDR1 SGHNT and CDR2 YYREEE come from the germline V gene (reference sequence). The J segment lost 5 bases and the V segment lost 0 bases, leaving 7 bases of the junction unmatched. The CDR3 spans 15 residues. CDR3 DNA: TGTGCCAGCAGCTTGGCCCTTAGCGGGATCAACGAGCAGTACTTC. Its translation: CASSLALSGINEQYF.

As for this clone: Germline is not matched at one junction end, which may reflect a read error. The J gene is TRBJ1-6, the V gene TRBV7-3; no clear D. The germline V gene encodes CDR1 SGHTA and CDR2 FQGTGA. The CDR3 is made up of 13 amino acids. The CDR3 DNA reads as TGTGCCAGCAGCTTATCACATAAATCACCCCTCCACTTT. Protein sequence: CASSLSHKSPLHF.

This clone was seen a few times. The V call is TRBV6-4, the J call TRBJ2-1; 7 nucleotides align to TRBD2. From germline, CDR1 is MRHNA and CDR2 SNTAGT. The CDR3 totals 13 residues. The trim removed 3 bases at V and 9 bases at J, leaving 5 bases unmatched. The CDR3 DNA is TGTGCCAGCAGTGAGGGCGGGAGAACTGAGCAGTTCTTC. It encodes CASSEGGRTEQFF.

The chain carries TRBV7-9 and TRBJ2-1, with D perhaps matching TRBD2 (6 bases). V shed 6 bases and J shed 4 bases, with 16 bases lying between them. Per the germline V gene, CDR1 is SEHNR and CDR2 is FQNEAQ (reference sequence). There are 15 residues in the CDR3. Written as DNA, the CDR3 is TGTGCCAGCAGGGCTACCGGGACTGGTTACAATGAGCAGTTCTTC. Translation gives CASRATGTGYNEQFF. Using reference TRBV7-9 and TRBJ2-1 for the parts outside the CDR3, the full variable domain is DTGVSQNPRHKITKRGQNVTFRCDPISEHNRLYWYRQTLGQGPEFLTYFQNEAQLEKSRLLSDRFSAERPKGSFSTLEIQRTEQGDSAMYLCASRATGTGYNEQFFGPGTRLTVL.

The chain combines TRBV6-5 with TRBJ2-3; TRBD1 matches 9 bases. Trimming removed 3 bases from V and 4 bases from J; junction bases left unmatched: 5. CDR3 length: 15 residues. The germline gives CDR1 MNHEY, CDR2 SVGAGI. The CDR3 sequence is CASSYKGQGPDTQYF. CDR3 sequence (DNA): TGTGCCAGCAGTTATAAGGGACAGGGTCCAGATACGCAGTATTTT.

The J gene is TRBJ1-1, the V gene TRBV5-1; 7 bases line up with TRBD1. Trimming took 4 bases from V and 5 from J; bases not matched to a gene: 5. CDR3 length equals 13 residues. The germline CDR1 and CDR2 sequences are SGHRS and YFSETQ. CDR3 region: CASSKGARTEAFF. Here the CDR3 DNA reads TGCGCCAGCAGCAAGGGGGCGCGGACTGAAGCTTTCTTT.

V is TRBV9 and J is TRBJ2-5; TRBD2 matches 13 bases. The germline V gene encodes CDR1 SGDLS and CDR2 YYNGEE. V gave up 0 bases and J gave up 5 bases; unmatched junction bases: 4. This CDR3 comprises 16 residues. The CDR3 region is CASSVGGLAGRETQYF. The DNA for the CDR3 is TGTGCCAGCAGCGTAGGGGGACTAGCGGGAAGGGAGACCCAGTACTTC.

This clone was recorded a few times. This chain joins TRBV4-1 and TRBJ1-1; 10 bases align to TRBD1. CDR3 size: 15 residues. Germline V CDR1 and CDR2: MGHRA, YSYEKL. V was clipped by 4 bases and J by 4 bases; unmatched bases: 6. DNA of the CDR3: TGCGCCAGCAGCCCAGGTGGGACAGGGGTCACTGAAGCTTTCTTT. Its protein is CASSPGGTGVTEAFF.

This sequence joins TRBV12-2 and TRBJ2-7; TRBD1 is taken as the D call from the table, unchecked against the DNA. TRBV12-2 is annotated as a pseudogene. The length of the CDR3 is 18 residues. This CDR3 is CASRLAGVRDRGRYEQYF. The CDR3 DNA is TGTGCAAGTCGCTTAGCAGGGGTCCGGGACAGGGGGCGATACGAGCAGTACTTC.

The V and J genes are TRBV12-2 and TRBJ2-7; the tabulated D call, TRBD2, remains unverified against the DNA. TRBV12-2 constitutes a pseudogene. The CDR3 has 17 amino acids. CDR3 coding DNA: TGTGCAAGTCGCTTAGCGACCGGTGGAGGGGCTGCCCAAAGGCAGTACTTC. Protein product: CASRLATGGGAAQRQYF.

This rearrangement joins TRBV18 to TRBJ2-7, with D perhaps matching TRBD1 (6 bases). The CDR3 loop spans 14 amino acids. CDR1 and CDR2 from the germline V gene are KGHSH and LQKENI. Trimming left V 6 bases short and J 5 bases short, with 17 bases between. The CDR3 loop reads CASSSQQGADEQYF. CDR3 DNA sequence: TGTGCCAGCTCCTCCCAACAGGGCGCCGACGAGCAGTACTTC.

In this sample, this clone turned up once. V usage is TRBV28 and J usage is TRBJ1-1; no reliable D call. Germline values: CDR1 MDHEN, CDR2 SYDVKM. The V and J ends lost 5 bases and 3 bases respectively, with 4 bases between them. This CDR3 is 11 amino acids long. The CDR3 nucleotides read TGTGCCAGCAGTACTCACACTGAAGCTTTCTTT. Encoded protein: CASSTHTEAFF.

The chain links TRBV28 to TRBJ2-7, with D perhaps matching TRBD2 (5 bases). V was pared by 6 bases and J by 3 bases, with 15 bases between. The CDR3 consists of 14 residues. Per germline, CDR1 MDHEN and CDR2 SYDVKM. The CDR3 coding sequence is TGTGCCAGCAGGTTAGTAGCGAGTCTCTACGAGCAGTACTTC. Translation gives CASRLVASLYEQYF.

The chain links TRBV5-1 to TRBJ2-5; TRBD2 agrees at 7 bases. This CDR3 region has 14 residues. Looked up from germline, CDR1 is SGHRS and CDR2 is YFSETQ. V lost 4 bases to trimming and J lost 1 base; unmatched junction nucleotides: 4. CDR3 sequence: CASSPSGAQETQYF. The CDR3 DNA follows: TGCGCCAGCAGCCCGAGCGGGGCCCAAGAGACCCAGTACTTC. The whole variable domain, filled in from reference TRBV5-1 and TRBJ2-5, reads KAGVTQTPRYLIKTRGQQVTLSCSPISGHRSVSWYQQTPGQGLQFLFEYFSETQRNKGNFPGRFSGRQFSNSRSEMNVSTLELGDSALYLCASSPSGAQETQYFGPGTRLLVL.

The J gene is TRBJ1-2, the V gene TRBV7-9; D call uncertain. Germline lookup yields CDR1 SEHNR and CDR2 FQNEAQ (reference sequence). The V and J ends lost 5 bases and 6 bases respectively, with 13 bases between them. The CDR3 has 13 residues. The CDR3 DNA follows: TGTGCCAGCAGCCCCGCCTCGACAAATGGCTACACCTTC. Its translation: CASSPASTNGYTF.

The chain employs TRBV27 and TRBJ1-2; 9 bases map to TRBD1. This CDR3 spans 14 amino acids. V shed 6 bases and J 8 bases; nucleotides not matched to a gene: 10. The germline V gene has CDR1 MNHEY and CDR2 SMNVEV (reference sequence). This CDR3 reads CASSADTGGQGYTF. The CDR3 DNA follows: TGTGCCAGCAGCGCCGATACAGGGGGCCAAGGCTACACCTTC.

The chain is built from TRBV7-9 and TRBJ2-5; 7 nucleotides line up with TRBD2. V was clipped by 0 bases and J by 3 bases; unmatched bases: 4. This CDR3 has 15 residues. Germline CDR1 reads SEHNR; CDR2 reads FQNEAQ (reference sequence). The CDR3 bases are TGTGCCAGCAGCTTAGCGGCGGGAGTTAAAGAGACCCAGTACTTC. Translated: CASSLAAGVKETQYF.

The J gene is TRBJ2-7, the V gene TRBV2, with 11 bases aligning to TRBD1. V was pared by 5 bases and J by 2 bases, with 2 bases of the junction left unmatched. Germline CDR1 reads SNHLY; CDR2 reads FYNNEI. The length of the CDR3 is 14 residues. CDR3 DNA: TGTGCCAGCAGTTGGGACAGGGGGGCCTACGAGCAGTACTTC. Protein: CASSWDRGAYEQYF.

This chain links TRBV2 with TRBJ2-1; 10 bases are shared with TRBD2. The CDR3 is 15 residues long. Germline V gene data show CDR1 as SNHLY and CDR2 as FYNNEI. With 4 bases clipped from V and 9 bases from J, the junction kept 9 bases outside the gene matches. In DNA, the CDR3 is TGTGCCAGCAGTGCGGGGCTAGCGGGAGCTGCTGAGCAGTTCTTC. This encodes CASSAGLAGAAEQFF.

The chain combines TRBV2 with TRBJ2-7, with D uncertain. The germline V and J ends were trimmed by 3 bases and 0 bases, with 15 bases remaining between them. The germline V gene encodes CDR1 SNHLY and CDR2 FYNNEI. This CDR3 comprises 16 residues. The CDR3 loop is CASSEIMYSRSYEQYF. DNA for the CDR3: TGTGCCAGCAGTGAGATCATGTACTCCCGCTCCTACGAGCAGTACTTC.

CDR3 region: CASSLAGRGQETQYF. The CDR3 DNA reads as TGTGCCAGCAGCTTAGCCGGCAGGGGCCAAGAGACCCAGTACTTC. The chain couples TRBV7-2 to TRBJ2-5; D is perhaps TRBD1 (6 bases). The CDR3 runs 15 residues. The V end lost 0 bases, the J end lost 1 base, and 9 bases lay between the germline ends. Germline V gives CDR1 SGHTA, CDR2 FQGNSA.

The V call is TRBV5-8, the J call TRBJ2-7, with 10 bases that match TRBD1. Germline V lookup: CDR1 SGHTS, CDR2 YDEGEE. The V and J ends lost 4 bases and 10 bases, in that order; junction bases with no gene match: 11. This CDR3 has 14 residues. The DNA of the CDR3 is TGTGCCAGCAGCAACCCAGGGACAGGGGCCTTCCAGTACTTC. This encodes CASSNPGTGAFQYF.